These 24 T cell receptor beta chains originate from one sample sequenced in a study of blood T cell repertoires in COVID-19. The method was immunoSEQ multiplex PCR; TCRdb's version includes in-frame clones alone and lacks a portion of them. The sample has 150,000 to 200,000 clones, about four fifths seen once. The sequencing sample was made of peripheral blood. These receptors came from a man between 60 and 70 years old with acute or convalescent COVID-19.

This clone was seen just once. The chain employs TRBV5-6 and TRBJ2-1; 9 bases map to TRBD2. CDR1 SGHDT and CDR2 YYEEEE come from the germline V gene. The J segment lost 2 bases and the V segment lost 5 bases, leaving 5 bases of the junction unmatched. The CDR3 runs 15 residues. This CDR3 is CASRLAGAPYNEQFF. In DNA, the CDR3 is TGTGCCAGCAGGTTAGCGGGGGCACCCTACAATGAGCAGTTCTTC.

The genes are TRBV12-5 and TRBJ1-6, with 8 bases lining up with TRBD1. Germline V gives CDR1 LGHNT, CDR2 FRNRAP. The CDR3 length is 15 residues. The V segment lost 1 base and the J segment 8 bases; nucleotides outside the gene matches: 4. CDR3 bases: TGTGCTAGTGGTTTGGGAGGGACAGGCCATTCACCCCTCCACTTT. Translated, it gives CASGLGGTGHSPLHF.

This clone was detected only once. This chain's CDR3 is CASSQLGTGRGYTF. CDR3 bases: TGTGCCAGCAGCCAATTGGGGACAGGCCGGGGCTACACCTTC. J is TRBJ1-2 and V is TRBV3-1 (or the pseudogene TRBV3-2), with 8 bases matching TRBD1. The V segment lost 2 bases and the J segment 8 bases; nucleotides outside the gene matches: 7. This CDR3 has 14 residues. Germline CDR1 reads LGHDT; CDR2 reads YNNKEL (reference sequence).

The rearrangement joins TRBV5-1 to TRBJ2-5, with 9 bases lining up with TRBD2. Trimming took 3 bases from V and 3 from J; bases not matched to a gene: 6. CDR1 SGHRS and CDR2 YFSETQ come from the germline V gene. This CDR3 has 15 amino acids. The CDR3 sequence is CASSSTSGRKETQYF. The CDR3 nucleotides are TGCGCCAGCAGCTCTACTAGCGGGCGAAAAGAGACCCAGTACTTC. The variable domain in full, completed from reference TRBV5-1 and TRBJ2-5, reads KAGVTQTPRYLIKTRGQQVTLSCSPISGHRSVSWYQQTPGQGLQFLFEYFSETQRNKGNFPGRFSGRQFSNSRSEMNVSTLELGDSALYLCASSSTSGRKETQYFGPGTRLLVL.

The V call is TRBV4-1, the J call TRBJ2-5, with D perhaps matching TRBD1 (5 bases). CDR3 length: 15 residues. Trimming shortened V by 6 bases and J by 0 bases, and 14 bases separated the two germline ends. Germline CDR1 and CDR2: MGHRA and YSYEKL. The CDR3: CASRPDSLYQETQYF. CDR3 sequence (DNA): TGCGCCAGCAGACCCGACAGCCTTTACCAAGAGACCCAGTACTTC.

The chain employs TRBV4-1 and TRBJ1-2; TRBD1 aligns across 10 bases. Germline loops: CDR1 MGHRA, CDR2 YSYEKL. The CDR3 sequence is 15 residues long. V lost 5 bases to trimming and J lost 3 bases; unmatched junction nucleotides: 6. CDR3 coding DNA: TGCGCCAGCAGCTCCCGGACAGGGGGGTACTATGGCTACACCTTC. It translates to CASSSRTGGYYGYTF.

The chain recombines TRBV3-1 (or the pseudogene TRBV3-2) with TRBJ2-3, with 8 bases that match TRBD1. Germline lookup yields CDR1 LGHDT and CDR2 YNNKEL (reference sequence). The CDR3 spans 16 residues. With 5 bases clipped from V and 1 base from J, the junction kept 8 bases outside the gene matches. CDR3 bases: TGTGCCAGCAGCGCGCCACAGGGGGTGGGCACAGATACGCAGTATTTT. Translated: CASSAPQGVGTDTQYF.

This chain connects TRBV4-3 to TRBJ2-3; D gene ambiguous. The CDR3 is made up of 14 amino acids. CDR1 and CDR2 from the germline V gene are LGHNA and YSLEER. V lost 4 bases, J lost 1 base, and 9 bases lay in between. This CDR3 reads CASSLKAGTDTQYF. Written as DNA, the CDR3 is TGCGCCAGCAGCCTCAAGGCGGGCACAGATACGCAGTATTTT.

The V gene is TRBV3-1 (or the pseudogene TRBV3-2), the J gene TRBJ2-7; weak D call: TRBD2 (6 bases). Looked up from germline, CDR1 is LGHDT and CDR2 is YNNKEL (reference sequence). This CDR3 region has 14 residues. V lost 5 bases and J lost 0, with 11 bases in between. In DNA, the CDR3 is TGTGCCAGCAGCTCTTGGGACTTCTCCTACGAGCAGTACTTC. Translation: CASSSWDFSYEQYF.

In regard to this clone: This same CDR3 is encoded by further DNA sequences in the sample. V usage is TRBV30 and J usage is TRBJ2-1, with 10 bases aligning to TRBD2. J was trimmed by 2 bases and V by 3 bases; bases with no gene match: 4. Germline lookup yields CDR1 GTSNPN and CDR2 SVGIG (reference sequence). This CDR3 is 15 amino acids long. The DNA of the CDR3 is TGTGCCTGGAGCAGACTAGCGGGTGCCTACAATGAGCAGTTCTTC. This sequence encodes CAWSRLAGAYNEQFF.

The J gene is TRBJ2-1, the V gene TRBV4-3, with no clear D. Deletions cut 0 bases from V and 4 bases from J, with 7 bases between. From germline, CDR1 is LGHNA and CDR2 YSLEER. The CDR3 contains 14 residues. This CDR3 reads CASSQDSGYNEQFF. CDR3 nucleotides: TGCGCCAGCAGCCAAGACTCCGGGTACAATGAGCAGTTCTTC.

This rearrangement joins TRBV27 to TRBJ1-1; 8 bases agree with TRBD1. V shed 5 bases, J shed 8 bases, and the junction held 7 bases outside the gene matches. Germline values: CDR1 MNHEY, CDR2 SMNVEV (reference sequence). CDR3 size: 13 residues. CDR3 sequence (DNA): TGTGCCAGCAGTACCCGGACAGGGTGGGAAGCTTTCTTT. This translates into CASSTRTGWEAFF.

The rearrangement joins TRBV7-3 to TRBJ2-7; no clear D gene. This CDR3 is built from 13 residues. V was clipped by 1 base and J by 7 bases, with 11 bases between them. Germline V CDR1 and CDR2: SGHTA, FQGTGA. The CDR3 here is CASSLNARREQYF. Written as DNA, the CDR3 is TGTGCCAGCAGCTTAAATGCTAGACGTGAGCAGTACTTC.

In its sample, this clone was seen a few times. The chain has TRBV27 and TRBJ1-5; a weak D match, TRBD1 (5 bases). V lost 7 bases to trimming and J lost 7 bases, with 17 bases between them. The CDR3 consists of 14 residues. Germline V lookup: CDR1 MNHEY, CDR2 SMNVEV (reference sequence). The CDR3 region has the DNA TGTGCCAGCACGCCCGGGGGAGCGTTACAGCCCCAGCATTTT. This sequence encodes CASTPGGALQPQHF.

The chain couples TRBV11-2 to TRBJ2-3, with D possibly TRBD2 on 6 matching bases. Germline V gene lookup returns CDR1 SGHAT and CDR2 FQNNGV. V lost 0 bases, J lost 7 bases, and 11 bases lay in between. This CDR3 comprises 14 residues. The CDR3 spells CASSLEVAVNTQYF. The CDR3 region has the DNA TGTGCCAGCAGCTTAGAAGTAGCGGTGAATACGCAGTATTTT.

The genes are TRBV9 and TRBJ1-5; 11 positions agree with TRBD1. Germline V gene data show CDR1 as SGDLS and CDR2 as YYNGEE. The CDR3 length is 14 residues. The ends lost 3 bases at V and 6 bases at J; junction bases unmatched: 2. CDR3 in amino acids: CASSADRGPQPQHF. The CDR3 DNA reads as TGTGCCAGCAGCGCGGACAGGGGGCCTCAGCCCCAGCATTTT.

This clone was seen more than once but under ten times. The V call is TRBV5-4, the J call TRBJ1-1; the D is unclear. V was clipped by 4 bases and J by 0 bases, with 13 bases between them. Germline CDR1 is SGHNT and CDR2 is YYREEE (reference sequence). This CDR3 comprises 15 residues. CDR3 DNA sequence: TGTGCCAGCAGCCCTGATCTTACAGTGAACACTGAAGCTTTCTTT. This codes for CASSPDLTVNTEAFF.

The V gene is TRBV12-5, the J gene TRBJ2-3; TRBD2 aligns across 15 bases. Germline trimming cut 0 bases from V and 6 bases from J; bases unmatched to any gene: 10. The CDR3 is made up of 19 amino acids. Germline CDR1 is LGHNT and CDR2 is FRNRAP. DNA for the CDR3: TGTGCTAGTGGTTTGGTACCCGATGGACTAGCGGGGGGGCGGGATACGCAGTATTTT. Its protein is CASGLVPDGLAGGRDTQYF.

The chain is built from TRBV9 and TRBJ1-4, with TRBD1 matching over 7 bases. There are 14 residues in the CDR3. V lost 4 bases, J lost 8 bases, and 8 bases stayed unmatched. Germline V gene lookup returns CDR1 SGDLS and CDR2 YYNGEE. The CDR3, as DNA: TGTGCCAGCAGCACGACAGGGCTGGGCGAAAAACTGTTTTTT. Its protein product is CASSTTGLGEKLFF.

The rearrangement uses TRBV7-8 and TRBJ1-3; D is possibly TRBD1 (6 bases). This CDR3 has 16 residues. The germline V gene has CDR1 SGHVS and CDR2 FQNEAQ. V lost 5 bases to trimming and J lost 0 bases, with 14 bases between them. The CDR3 DNA sequence: TGTGCCAGCAGCCTACAGGGTCTTAGCTCTGGAAACACCATATATTTT. Protein: CASSLQGLSSGNTIYF.

The V call is TRBV24-1, the J call TRBJ2-5, with D unclear. Germline V gene lookup returns CDR1 KGHDR and CDR2 SFDVKD. The germline V and J ends were trimmed by 4 bases and 3 bases, with 8 bases remaining between them. The CDR3 is 13 amino acids. The CDR3 nucleotides are TGTGCCACCAGTGACCTTAACAAAGAGACCCAGTACTTC. It translates to CATSDLNKETQYF.

The chain couples TRBV15 to TRBJ2-1; maybe TRBD2 (5 bases). This CDR3 is 13 amino acids long. V was pared by 5 bases and J by 3 bases, with 8 bases between. Looked up from germline, CDR1 is LNHNV and CDR2 is YYDKDF (reference sequence). CDR3 sequence: CATSASYYNEQFF. CDR3 nucleotides: TGTGCCACCAGCGCTAGCTACTACAATGAGCAGTTCTTC.

V gene TRBV11-2 combines with J gene TRBJ2-7; 11 bases agree with TRBD2. Trimming at V came to 1 base and at J to 8 bases, leaving 4 bases not matched to a gene. The CDR3 has 14 amino acids. Germline CDR1 is SGHAT and CDR2 is FQNNGV. The CDR3 coding sequence is TGTGCCAGCAGCTTAGGTAGCGGGGGGGCCCAGCAGTACTTC. This translates into CASSLGSGGAQQYF.

The CDR3 loop is CATSDAGTTYNEQFF. The DNA for the CDR3 is TGTGCCACCAGTGATGCCGGGACTACCTACAATGAGCAGTTCTTC. This chain connects TRBV24-1 to TRBJ2-1; 7 bases agree with TRBD2. The CDR3 runs 15 residues. Germline V gene data show CDR1 as KGHDR and CDR2 as SFDVKD. Trimming cost V 3 bases and J 2 bases; bases outside gene matches: 3.